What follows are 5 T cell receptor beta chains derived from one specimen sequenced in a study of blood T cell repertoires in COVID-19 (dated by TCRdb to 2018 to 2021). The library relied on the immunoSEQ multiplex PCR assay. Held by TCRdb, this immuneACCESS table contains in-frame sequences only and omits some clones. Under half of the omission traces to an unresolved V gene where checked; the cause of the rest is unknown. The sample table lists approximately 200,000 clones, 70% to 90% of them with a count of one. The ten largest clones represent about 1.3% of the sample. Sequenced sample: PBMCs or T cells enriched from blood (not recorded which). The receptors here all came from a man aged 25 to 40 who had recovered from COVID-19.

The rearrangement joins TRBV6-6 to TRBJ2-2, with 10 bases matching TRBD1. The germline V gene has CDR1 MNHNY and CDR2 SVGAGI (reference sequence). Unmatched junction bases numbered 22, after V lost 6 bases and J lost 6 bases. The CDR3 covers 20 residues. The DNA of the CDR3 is TGTGCCAGCAGCCGACCTATGATGGGACAGGGGAAATGGCATGCCGGGGAGCTGTTTTTT. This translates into CASSRPMMGQGKWHAGELFF.

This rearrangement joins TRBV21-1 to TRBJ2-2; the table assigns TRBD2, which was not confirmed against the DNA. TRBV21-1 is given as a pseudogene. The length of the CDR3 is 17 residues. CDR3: CASSRGLAGGSTGELFF. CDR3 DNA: TGTGCCAGCAGCAGGGGACTAGCGGGAGGATCCACCGGGGAGCTGTTTTTT.

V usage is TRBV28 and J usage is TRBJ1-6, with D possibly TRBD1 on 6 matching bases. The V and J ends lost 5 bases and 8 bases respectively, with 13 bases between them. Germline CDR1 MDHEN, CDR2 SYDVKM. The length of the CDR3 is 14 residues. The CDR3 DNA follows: TGTGCCAGCAGTATACAGGGATGGGATTCACCCCTCCACTTT. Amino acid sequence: CASSIQGWDSPLHF.

In DNA, the CDR3 is TGCGCCAGCTTTGACCCACGACAGGGGTCGGGAGAGACCCAGTACTTC. It yields the protein CASFDPRQGSGETQYF. The genes are TRBV5-1 and TRBJ2-5; 8 bases fit TRBD1. CDR3 size: 16 residues. Trimming removed 7 bases from V and 4 bases from J; junction bases left unmatched: 15. Germline-derived CDR1 and CDR2 are SGHRS and YFSETQ.

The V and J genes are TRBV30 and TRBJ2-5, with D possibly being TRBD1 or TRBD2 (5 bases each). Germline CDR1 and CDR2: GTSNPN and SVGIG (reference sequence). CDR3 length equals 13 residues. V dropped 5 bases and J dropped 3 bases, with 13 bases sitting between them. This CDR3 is CAWDRGGEETQYF. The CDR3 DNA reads TGTGCCTGGGACAGAGGAGGAGAAGAGACCCAGTACTTC.